This TCR beta chain was profiled in a study of T cell repertoires in ileal Crohn's disease. Notes on this clone: The antigen is undetermined.

Study findings and constraints: High-frequency clones were more common in sorted CD8 than CD4 cells. Clonality above 26.8% at surgery always came with endoscopic recurrence.

Profiled with immunoSEQ multiplex PCR; TCRdb holds only in-frame clones, not every one. The sample lists several thousand clones, around 85% seen once, with just under 3% in the top ten. The specimen was ileal tissue. The source of this sequence is an adult with Crohn's disease.

The CDR3 sequence is CASSGSSYNEQFF. For the CDR3, the DNA is TGCGCCAGCAGCGGGAGCTCCTACAATGAGCAGTTCTTC. The rearrangement joins TRBV5-1 to TRBJ2-1; the D gene is possibly TRBD2 (5 bases). The CDR3 runs 13 residues. V was trimmed by 4 bases and J by 0 bases, leaving 5 bases between them. Germline CDR1 and CDR2: SGHRS and YFSETQ.